This T cell receptor (beta chain) was sequenced during a study of blood T cells in healthy people across ages. Together with a sample-barcoded 5' primer, a J-beta primer mix was included in a second PCR lasting about 6 to 11 cycles. In TCRdb, the 5' RACE reads were re-called with MiXCR into one record per CDR3 protein. Seen here are roughly 560,000 distinct CDR3 sequences, approximately 25% observed once, and the top ten hold roughly 10%. Every sample gave at least 5 micrograms of total RNA when it was extracted. Looked up from germline, CDR1 is MGHRA and CDR2 is YSYEKL. The CDR3 has 18 residues. This same sample was also part of a study on T cells of mothers and their children.

J is TRBJ2-5 and V is TRBV4-1; TRBD1 might be the D (6 bases). The J call may be mistaken, given a closer DNA end match to TRBJ2-7. Sequencing was carried out using blood. This sequence was found in a boy between 10 and 17 years old in good health. CDR3 sequence (DNA): TGCGCCAGCAGCCAGGGCACAGGGACCTCGTTAAGCTTGTTCGAGCAGTACTTC. It yields the protein CASSQGTGTSLSLFEQYF.